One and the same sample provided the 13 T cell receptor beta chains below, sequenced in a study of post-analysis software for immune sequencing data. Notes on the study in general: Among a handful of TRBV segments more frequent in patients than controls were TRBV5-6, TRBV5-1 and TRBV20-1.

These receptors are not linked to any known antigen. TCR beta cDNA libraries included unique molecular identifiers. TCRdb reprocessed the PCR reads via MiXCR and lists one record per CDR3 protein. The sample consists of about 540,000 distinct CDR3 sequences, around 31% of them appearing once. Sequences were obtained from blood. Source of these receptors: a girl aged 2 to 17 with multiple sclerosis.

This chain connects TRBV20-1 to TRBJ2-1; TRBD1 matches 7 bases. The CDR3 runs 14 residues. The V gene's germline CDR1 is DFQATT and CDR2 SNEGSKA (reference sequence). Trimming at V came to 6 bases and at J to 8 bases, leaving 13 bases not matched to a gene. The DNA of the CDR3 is TGCAGTGCGTGGACAGGACGAACAATCGATGAGCAGTTCTTC. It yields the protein CSAWTGRTIDEQFF.

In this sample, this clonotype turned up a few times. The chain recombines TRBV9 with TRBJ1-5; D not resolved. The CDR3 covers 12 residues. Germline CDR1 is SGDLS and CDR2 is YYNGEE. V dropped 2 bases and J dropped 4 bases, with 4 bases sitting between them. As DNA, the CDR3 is TGTGCCAGCAGCGTGGAGAATCAGCCCCAGCATTTT. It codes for CASSVENQPQHF.

CDR3 in DNA: TGTGCCAGTAGTATAGGGGGGACTTCCGAAGAAAAACTGTTTTTT. Its protein is CASSIGGTSEEKLFF. The J gene is TRBJ1-4, the V gene TRBV19, with a tentative D call TRBD1 (5 bases). CDR3 length: 15 residues. From germline, CDR1 is LNHDA and CDR2 SQIVND (reference sequence). V lost 1 base and J 8 bases, leaving 14 bases between the germline ends.

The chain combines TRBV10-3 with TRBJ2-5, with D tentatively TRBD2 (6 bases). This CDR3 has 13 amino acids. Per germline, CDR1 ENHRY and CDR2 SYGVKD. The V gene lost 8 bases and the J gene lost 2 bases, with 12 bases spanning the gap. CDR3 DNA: TGTGCCATCGGAGGGACTTCACAAGAGACCCAGTACTTC. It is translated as CAIGGTSQETQYF.

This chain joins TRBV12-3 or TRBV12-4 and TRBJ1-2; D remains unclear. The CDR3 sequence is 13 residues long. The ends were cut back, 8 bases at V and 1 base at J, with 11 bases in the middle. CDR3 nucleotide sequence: TGTGCCAGCGCCCCGGCACTTAACTATGGCTACACCTTC. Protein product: CASAPALNYGYTF.

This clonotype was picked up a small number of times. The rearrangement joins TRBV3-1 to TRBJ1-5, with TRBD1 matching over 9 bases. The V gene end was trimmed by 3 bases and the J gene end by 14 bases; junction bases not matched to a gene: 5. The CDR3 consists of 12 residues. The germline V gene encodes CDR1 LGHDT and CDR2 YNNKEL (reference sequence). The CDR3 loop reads CASSHGQGRKHF. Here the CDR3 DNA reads TGTGCCAGCAGCCATGGACAGGGGCGGAAGCATTTT.

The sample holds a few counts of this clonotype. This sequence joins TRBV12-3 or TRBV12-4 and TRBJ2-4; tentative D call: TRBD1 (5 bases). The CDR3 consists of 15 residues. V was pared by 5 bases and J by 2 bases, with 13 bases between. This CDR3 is CASSPMTATKNIQYF. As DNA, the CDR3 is TGTGCCAGCAGTCCCATGACAGCTACCAAAAACATTCAGTACTTC.

CDR3 region: CASSQSGTLNEQFF. The DNA for the CDR3 is TGTGCCAGCAGCCAATCCGGGACTCTTAATGAGCAGTTCTTC. The chain links TRBV3-1 to TRBJ2-1, with TRBD2 as a possible D gene (6 bases). The CDR3 has 14 residues. Germline lookup yields CDR1 LGHDT and CDR2 YNNKEL (reference sequence). V gave up 2 bases and J gave up 7 bases, with 12 bases separating them.

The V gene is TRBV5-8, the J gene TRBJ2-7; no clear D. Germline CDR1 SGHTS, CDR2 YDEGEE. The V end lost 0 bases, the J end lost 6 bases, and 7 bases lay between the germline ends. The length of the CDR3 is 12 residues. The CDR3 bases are TGTGCCAGCAGCTTGGCCAGATCCGAGCAGTACTTC. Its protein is CASSLARSEQYF.

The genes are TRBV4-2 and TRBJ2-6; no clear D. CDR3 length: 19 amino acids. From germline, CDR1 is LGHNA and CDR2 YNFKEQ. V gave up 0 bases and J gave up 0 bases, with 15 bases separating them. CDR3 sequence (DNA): TGTGCCAGCAGCCAAGATCCGGGTTTGAGTGGCTCTGGGGCCAACGTCCTGACTTTC. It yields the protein CASSQDPGLSGSGANVLTF.

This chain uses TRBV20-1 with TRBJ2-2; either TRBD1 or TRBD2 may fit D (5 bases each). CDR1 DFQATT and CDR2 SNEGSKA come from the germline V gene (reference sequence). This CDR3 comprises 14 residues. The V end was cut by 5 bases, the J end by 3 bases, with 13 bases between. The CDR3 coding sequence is TGCAGTGCTCTCCCGGGACCGGACACCGGGGAGCTGTTTTTT. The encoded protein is CSALPGPDTGELFF.

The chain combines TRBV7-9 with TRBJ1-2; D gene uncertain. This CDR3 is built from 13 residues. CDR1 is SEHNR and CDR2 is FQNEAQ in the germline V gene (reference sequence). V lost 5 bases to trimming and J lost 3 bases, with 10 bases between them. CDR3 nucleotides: TGTGCCAGCAGCGCCAACGATTACTATGGCTACACCTTC. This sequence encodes CASSANDYYGYTF.

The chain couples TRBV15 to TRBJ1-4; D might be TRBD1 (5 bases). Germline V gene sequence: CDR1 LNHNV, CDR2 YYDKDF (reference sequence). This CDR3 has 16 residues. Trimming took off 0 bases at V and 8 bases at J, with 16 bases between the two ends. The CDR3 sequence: CATSRDRVPVSEKLFF. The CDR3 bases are TGTGCCACCAGCAGAGACAGGGTACCCGTTAGCGAAAAACTGTTTTTT.